Below, 4 T cell receptor beta chains from the same sample are listed, as sequenced in a study of shared clonotypes between healthy human individuals (TCRdb year 2020). The library was made by the immunoSEQ multiplex PCR assay. TCRdb's version of the immuneACCESS table is confined to in-frame rearrangements and falls short of the full clone set. An unresolved V gene accounts for under half of the shortfall where checked; the remainder is of unknown origin. This sample lists about 1,500,000 clones; approximately 96% were detected once. The ten biggest clones cover roughly 1.2% of the sample. The specimen was naive CD4+ T cells sorted from blood. The label giving this sample's cell subset or site can be read as: CD45RA+ positively selected. The receptors were gathered from a young man in good health.

The chain carries TRBV28 and TRBJ2-4; D is undetermined. The CDR3 consists of 13 residues. With 2 bases removed from V and 6 bases from J, the gap between germline ends came to 8 bases. The germline V gene has CDR1 MDHEN and CDR2 SYDVKM. In nucleotides, the CDR3 is TGTGCCAGCAGTTTAACTTTCCCAAACATTCAGTACTTC. Translating it yields CASSLTFPNIQYF.

A single count supports this clone. The V and J genes are TRBV5-5 and TRBJ1-1; D remains unclear. Trimming took off 2 bases at V and 1 base at J, with 6 bases between the two ends. CDR3 length: 13 residues. Germline CDR1 reads SGHKS; CDR2 reads YYEKEE (reference sequence). In DNA, the CDR3 is TGTGCCAGCAGCTTAATCCGGAACACTGAAGCTTTCTTT. Its protein is CASSLIRNTEAFF.

The chain recombines TRBV9 with TRBJ2-5, with 7 bases aligning to TRBD1. CDR3 size: 15 residues. CDR1 and CDR2 (germline): SGDLS, YYNGEE. The J segment lost 5 bases and the V segment lost 3 bases, leaving 10 bases of the junction unmatched. The CDR3: CASSAKDRPRETQYF. Here the CDR3 DNA reads TGTGCCAGCAGCGCGAAGGACAGGCCACGGGAGACCCAGTACTTC.

V gene TRBV27 combines with J gene TRBJ2-7; D not certain. The CDR3 is made up of 12 amino acids. Per germline, CDR1 MNHEY and CDR2 SMNVEV (reference sequence). V gave up 5 bases and J gave up 4 bases, with 9 bases separating them. In DNA, the CDR3 is TGTGCCAGCAGTACTCGTTCGTACGAGCAGTACTTC. Protein: CASSTRSYEQYF.